The source of this T cell receptor (beta chain) is a study of T cell responses to AZD1222 COVID-19 vaccine. Study at large: Doses given second, at about 4 or about 12 weeks, were pooled.

This CDR3 region has 11 residues. The V gene's germline CDR1 is KGHDR and CDR2 SFDVKD. The V gene lost 5 bases and the J gene lost 6 bases, with 6 bases spanning the gap. Study-wide findings and caveats: In a largely white British group with more females than males, clonal diversity was possibly underestimated. Spike-specific TCRs gained breadth and depth after people received two AZD1222 doses.

As concerns this clone: Antigen unknown.

The method was immunoSEQ multiplex PCR; TCRdb's version includes in-frame clones alone and lacks a portion of them. The sample consists of 150,000 to 200,000 clones, around 93% of them appearing once. This TCR derives from an adult in good health. This sample comprised peripheral blood, obtained on day 0 of AZD1222 vaccination. The chain uses TRBV24-1 and TRBJ1-2, with D unclear. The CDR3 here is CATSGVDGYTF. Written as DNA, the CDR3 is TGTGCCACCAGTGGTGTCGATGGCTACACCTTC.